The 32 T cell receptor beta chains listed next were all sequenced from one sample in a study of response to subunit inactivated influenza vaccine (dated by TCRdb to the late 2010s). The protocol used for the library was RT-PCR. Sequenced using an Illumina HiSeq 2500. TCRdb trimmed the raw reads at Q25, called clones with MiXCR and kept productive beta chains. Every entry covers one CDR3 protein and lists the most common genes and DNA from its rows. For this sample there are more than 700,000 distinct CDR3 sequences; over 20% appear just once. Together, the top ten hold 9.5% to 13% of the sample. The sequencing used PBMCs from blood, collected 4 to 6 days after vaccination. These receptors were collected from a middle-aged man who received an inactivated influenza vaccine. Donor details come from another sample of the same person, matched by shared clones.

The chain is built from TRBV10-2 and TRBJ1-1, with unresolved D. Germline-derived CDR1 and CDR2 are WSHSY and SAAADI. Trimming left V 3 bases short and J 4 bases short, with 9 bases between. The CDR3 is 13 residues long. The CDR3 DNA follows: TGCGCCAGCAGTGAATTTGGGCCCACTGAAGCTTTCTTT. Its protein is CASSEFGPTEAFF.

The rearrangement joins TRBV7-3 to TRBJ2-6; the D is unclear. Between the trimmed V and J ends, which lost 6 bases and 3 bases, there was a span of 9 bases. Germline V gene data show CDR1 as SGHTA and CDR2 as FQGTGA. This CDR3 spans 14 amino acids. The CDR3 DNA reads TGTGCCAGCAGTTTGGGATTTGGGGCCAACGTCCTGACTTTC. This translates into CASSLGFGANVLTF.

This clonotype was found a few times. The J gene is TRBJ2-7, the V gene TRBV12-3 or TRBV12-4, with a tentative D call TRBD2 (5 bases). This CDR3 has 14 residues. The V gene lost 6 bases and the J gene lost 2 bases, with 14 bases spanning the gap. CDR3: CASSPPGITYEQYF. The CDR3 bases are TGTGCCAGCAGCCCGCCCGGGATTACCTACGAGCAGTACTTC.

The chain combines TRBV4-1 with TRBJ1-2; D is possibly TRBD1 (6 bases). The CDR3 is made up of 15 amino acids. V lost 4 bases to trimming and J lost 1 base, with 13 bases between them. Germline V CDR1 and CDR2: MGHRA, YSYEKL. CDR3 DNA sequence: TGCGCCAGCAGCCCAGGACAGCAAGATAACTATGGCTACACCTTC. This encodes CASSPGQQDNYGYTF.

The rearrangement uses TRBV24-1 and TRBJ2-4; D is perhaps TRBD1 (5 bases). Germline CDR1 KGHDR, CDR2 SFDVKD. The CDR3 extends over 14 amino acids. V lost 4 bases and J lost 8, with 14 bases in between. CDR3 sequence: CATSDSGHVDIQYF. The CDR3, as DNA: TGTGCCACCAGTGACTCTGGACACGTAGACATTCAGTACTTC.

This clonotype has ten or more counts. The chain links TRBV3-1 to TRBJ1-1, with D possibly being TRBD1 (5 bases). Trimming stripped 4 bases from V and 1 base from J, with 10 bases between. This CDR3 has 14 residues. Germline loops: CDR1 LGHDT, CDR2 YNNKEL (reference sequence). CDR3 sequence (DNA): TGTGCCAGCAGCCGCGGGGGAGGGAACACTGAAGCTTTCTTT. Encoded protein: CASSRGGGNTEAFF.

The chain is built from TRBV10-3 and TRBJ2-1; 7 positions agree with TRBD2. The CDR3 runs to 11 residues. V shed 4 bases, J shed 15 bases, and the junction held 6 bases outside the gene matches. Germline loops: CDR1 ENHRY, CDR2 SYGVKD. DNA of the CDR3: TGTGCCATCAGTGGAGCGGGGAGGCTGTTCTTC. It encodes CAISGAGRLFF.

This rearrangement joins TRBV15 to TRBJ2-1, with 14 bases lining up with TRBD2. With V trimmed by 5 bases and J by 7 bases, 4 bases remained unmatched. The CDR3 runs to 15 residues. Germline V gene sequence: CDR1 LNHNV, CDR2 YYDKDF (reference sequence). This CDR3 is CATSGGLAGENEQFF. Here the CDR3 DNA reads TGTGCCACCAGCGGGGGACTAGCGGGAGAAAATGAGCAGTTCTTC.

This chain connects TRBV20-1 to TRBJ2-7, with 13 bases that match TRBD2. J gave up 6 bases and V 1 base, and 6 bases lay outside the gene matches. The CDR3 consists of 15 residues. Per the germline V gene, CDR1 is DFQATT and CDR2 is SNEGSKA (reference sequence). Here the CDR3 DNA reads TGCAGTGCTAGAGCTTGGACTAGCGGGAGACGCGAGCAGTACTTC. Encoded protein: CSARAWTSGRREQYF.

The chain recombines TRBV29-1 with TRBJ2-1, with D possibly TRBD1 on 6 matching bases. Trimming took off 6 bases at V and 4 bases at J, with 16 bases between the two ends. CDR1 and CDR2 from the germline V gene are SQVTM and ANQGSEA. This CDR3 has 14 residues. The CDR3 region is CSVDPDRTYNEQFF. CDR3 bases: TGCAGCGTGGATCCCGACAGGACATACAATGAGCAGTTCTTC.

This sequence joins TRBV10-3 and TRBJ2-1; the D gene is possibly TRBD1 (6 bases). CDR3 length: 15 amino acids. V lost 8 bases to trimming and J lost 6 bases, with 20 bases between them. Germline V gives CDR1 ENHRY, CDR2 SYGVKD. CDR3: CAISGVQSGINEQFF. The CDR3 region has the DNA TGTGCCATCTCAGGGGTTCAAAGCGGCATCAATGAGCAGTTCTTC.

The genes are TRBV9 and TRBJ2-1; TRBD2 agrees at 12 bases. Germline trimming cut 5 bases from V and 6 bases from J; bases unmatched to any gene: 3. This CDR3 has 14 residues. The germline CDR1 and CDR2 sequences are SGDLS and YYNGEE. The DNA of the CDR3 is TGTGCCAGCAGTCCTAGCGGGGGGGTCAATGAGCAGTTCTTC. Translated: CASSPSGGVNEQFF.

This chain uses TRBV7-9 with TRBJ2-7, with D tentatively TRBD1 (6 bases). The ends were cut back, 3 bases at V and 2 bases at J, with 14 bases in the middle. Germline V gene sequence: CDR1 SEHNR, CDR2 FQNEAQ (reference sequence). This CDR3 has 15 amino acids. Here the CDR3 reads CASSFGAGVTYEQYF. The DNA of the CDR3 is TGTGCCAGCAGCTTTGGGGCAGGGGTTACCTACGAGCAGTACTTC.

The chain couples TRBV4-3 to TRBJ2-7; D perhaps matches TRBD1 (5 bases). This CDR3 has 13 amino acids. From germline, CDR1 is LGHNA and CDR2 YSLEER. V was trimmed by 0 bases and J by 9 bases, leaving 12 bases between them. Here the CDR3 DNA reads TGCGCCAGCAGCCAAGAACTTGGGGCGAGGCAGTACTTC. Amino acids: CASSQELGARQYF.

The chain joins TRBV7-2 to TRBJ1-6, with D uncertain. V lost 0 bases, J lost 10 bases, and 13 bases lay in between. CDR1 and CDR2 from the germline V gene are SGHTA and FQGNSA. This CDR3 has 15 amino acids. CDR3 in DNA: TGTGCCAGCAGCTTAGCAAGGGCAGGAGACTCACCCCTCCACTTT. Translating gives CASSLARAGDSPLHF.

This clonotype was counted ten times or more. The V and J genes are TRBV11-1 and TRBJ1-2; 10 bases align to TRBD1. The ends lost 3 bases at V and 0 bases at J; junction bases unmatched: 10. This CDR3 has 18 residues. Per the germline V gene, CDR1 is SGHAT and CDR2 is FQDESV (reference sequence). Here the CDR3 DNA reads TGTGCCAGCAGCTTGGGACAGGGGACGACTCTAGCTAACTATGGCTACACCTTC. This codes for CASSLGQGTTLANYGYTF.

The V gene is TRBV20-1, the J gene TRBJ1-1; no clear D gene. This CDR3 region has 14 residues. The germline gives CDR1 DFQATT, CDR2 SNEGSKA (reference sequence). V was shortened by 5 bases and J by 1 base, with 14 bases between the two germline ends. In DNA, the CDR3 is TGCAGTGCTCCCCCTGGAGGGCCGAACACTGAAGCTTTCTTT. The encoded protein is CSAPPGGPNTEAFF.

This clonotype was found a few times. The chain has TRBV11-2 and TRBJ2-7, with D perhaps matching TRBD1 (6 bases). CDR3 length equals 14 residues. Germline-derived CDR1 and CDR2 are SGHAT and FQNNGV. The germline V and J ends were trimmed by 3 bases and 6 bases, with 15 bases remaining between them. In DNA form, the CDR3 reads TGTGCCAGCAGCTTTCACAGGGTGGAGTCCGAGCAGTACTTC. Its translation: CASSFHRVESEQYF.

Only a few counts were recorded for this clonotype. This rearrangement joins TRBV4-3 to TRBJ2-3; 7 nucleotides line up with TRBD2. CDR3 length: 14 residues. Trimming took 4 bases from V and 6 from J; bases not matched to a gene: 7. Germline V gives CDR1 LGHNA, CDR2 YSLEER. CDR3 DNA sequence: TGCGCCAGCAGCCCCGGAGGAGCGGGGGATACGCAGTATTTT. It yields the protein CASSPGGAGDTQYF.

This clonotype was detected a few times. The V and J genes are TRBV5-1 and TRBJ2-1; possibly TRBD1 or TRBD2 for D (5 bases each). V lost 0 bases and J lost 0, with 10 bases in between. The CDR3 loop spans 16 amino acids. Germline lookup yields CDR1 SGHRS and CDR2 YFSETQ. The CDR3: CASSLDRDGSYNEQFF. The CDR3 DNA reads TGCGCCAGCAGCTTGGACCGGGACGGCTCCTACAATGAGCAGTTCTTC.

This clonotype has a handful of counts. The CDR3 loop is CASSLTVGQGSNEQYF. The CDR3 region has the DNA TGTGCCAGCAGTTTGACTGTGGGACAGGGGTCCAACGAGCAGTACTTC. V and J are TRBV28 and TRBJ2-7; 10 bases agree with TRBD1. CDR3 length: 16 amino acids. Germline CDR1 is MDHEN and CDR2 is SYDVKM. Trimming removed 3 bases from V and 5 bases from J; junction bases left unmatched: 10.

The sample holds a few counts of this clonotype. The V and J genes are TRBV3-1 and TRBJ2-3; D unclear. The CDR3 sequence is 14 residues long. Germline V CDR1 and CDR2: LGHDT, YNNKEL (reference sequence). Trimming took off 0 bases at V and 5 bases at J, with 9 bases between the two ends. The CDR3 here is CASSQDLGLDTQYF. In nucleotides, the CDR3 is TGTGCCAGCAGCCAAGATCTAGGTCTAGATACGCAGTATTTT.

V is TRBV18 and J is TRBJ1-1, with a tentative D call TRBD1 (5 bases). The V end was cut by 3 bases, the J end by 1 base, with 9 bases between. This CDR3 has 14 residues. The germline V gene has CDR1 KGHSH and CDR2 LQKENI. CDR3 residues: CASSPAQGNTEAFF. CDR3 nucleotides: TGTGCCAGCTCACCTGCGCAGGGGAACACTGAAGCTTTCTTT.

V and J are TRBV30 and TRBJ2-7; D possibly corresponds to TRBD2 (6 bases). The CDR3 consists of 13 residues. V gave up 2 bases and J gave up 3 bases, with 11 bases separating them. Germline V CDR1 and CDR2: GTSNPN, SVGIG (reference sequence). CDR3 sequence: CAWSMGLVYEQYF. In DNA, the CDR3 is TGTGCCTGGAGTATGGGACTCGTCTACGAGCAGTACTTC.

The chain carries TRBV29-1 and TRBJ2-7, with 8 bases lining up with TRBD2. There are 14 residues in the CDR3. CDR1 and CDR2 from the germline V gene are SQVTM and ANQGSEA. V lost 6 bases and J lost 0; bases outside the gene matches: 7. The CDR3 coding sequence is TGCAGCGTCAGCGGGGGTCACAGCTCCTACGAGCAGTACTTC. This encodes CSVSGGHSSYEQYF.

About this clonotype: Germline is not matched at one junction end, which may reflect a read error. The rearrangement uses TRBV5-1 and TRBJ2-1, with 11 nucleotides matching TRBD2. Germline assignment: CDR1 SGHRS and CDR2 YFSETQ. This CDR3 is built from 13 residues. This CDR3 is CASSLAGLAGNVF. In nucleotides, the CDR3 is TGCGCCAGCAGCTTGGCAGGACTAGCGGGTAACGTCTTC.

This clonotype was counted between two and nine times. This chain joins TRBV20-1 and TRBJ1-2; TRBD1 matches 7 bases. Germline CDR1 is DFQATT and CDR2 is SNEGSKA (reference sequence). Losses at the gene ends were 3 bases for V and 10 bases for J; bases not matched to a gene: 5. The CDR3 spans 11 residues. As DNA, the CDR3 is TGCAGTGCTAGCACAGGGGAAGACTACACCTTC. Residues: CSASTGEDYTF.

This clonotype was seen a few times. The chain uses TRBV24-1 and TRBJ1-3; 7 nucleotides match TRBD1. The CDR3 covers 15 residues. The V gene's germline CDR1 is KGHDR and CDR2 SFDVKD. J was trimmed by 2 bases and V by 3 bases; bases with no gene match: 3. The CDR3 coding sequence is TGTGCCACCAGTGATCCTCAGGGGGCTGGAAACACCATATATTTT. It encodes CATSDPQGAGNTIYF.

This clonotype was picked up a small number of times. This chain connects TRBV9 to TRBJ1-4; D is possibly TRBD1 (5 bases). V was cut by 0 bases and J by 4 bases, with 13 bases left in between. Germline-derived CDR1 and CDR2 are SGDLS and YYNGEE. The CDR3 covers 16 residues. The CDR3 sequence is CASSVDTGPLNEKLFF. The DNA for the CDR3 is TGTGCCAGCAGCGTAGATACGGGACCCCTTAATGAAAAACTGTTTTTT.

This clonotype was detected only a few times. The chain has TRBV20-1 and TRBJ2-3; 11 nucleotides line up with TRBD2. This CDR3 contains 15 residues. The junction had 4 bases not matched to a gene; V was cut back by 3 bases and J by 2 bases. Germline loops: CDR1 DFQATT, CDR2 SNEGSKA (reference sequence). DNA for the CDR3: TGCAGTGCTAGTCGACTAGCGGGAATCACAGATACGCAGTATTTT. This translates into CSASRLAGITDTQYF.

Only one count was recorded for this clonotype. The V and J genes are TRBV6-1 and TRBJ1-2; D gene unclear. The CDR3 extends over 15 amino acids. Trimming left V 5 bases short and J 2 bases short, with 15 bases between. Germline assignment: CDR1 MNHNS and CDR2 SASEGT. The CDR3 spells CASSQTFLGNYGYTF. CDR3 coding DNA: TGTGCCAGCAGTCAAACGTTTTTGGGGAACTATGGCTACACCTTC.

The V and J genes are TRBV15 and TRBJ2-5; 8 bases are shared with TRBD1. The CDR3 length is 15 residues. Germline trimming cut 5 bases from V and 5 bases from J; bases unmatched to any gene: 10. Per the germline V gene, CDR1 is LNHNV and CDR2 is YYDKDF (reference sequence). CDR3 DNA: TGTGCCACCAGCGTGACAGGGGCTCACTTGGAGACCCAGTACTTC. Translated: CATSVTGAHLETQYF.